This T cell receptor (beta chain) was profiled in a study of spatial heterogeneity in lung cancer. V shed 6 bases, J shed 5 bases, and the junction held 10 bases outside the gene matches. Germline V lookup: CDR1 DFQATT, CDR2 SNEGSKA (reference sequence). This CDR3 region has 14 residues. This clonotype is judged medium-sized (0.01 to 0.1%). Its antigen is unknown. Because the library targeted alpha chains, this beta chain is an off-target read whose size means little. Documented time point: sample taken at primary tumor resection. Study conclusions and caveats: Ubiquitous expanded TCR counts tracked ubiquitous nonsynonymous mutations, and regional counts tracked regional ones. Mutation tallies in tumors tracked expanded intratumoral alpha and beta TCR counts.

TCRdb reprocessed the 5' RACE reads via MiXCR and lists one record per CDR3 protein. The data hold roughly 2,200 distinct CDR3 sequences, with about two fifths observed a single time. The clonotype was recovered from a male donor with early-stage non-small cell lung cancer. Specimen: lung tumor tissue, collected at surgery. The chain joins TRBV20-1 to TRBJ2-5; 9 bases align to TRBD1. The chain's CDR3 is CSATTGGSGETQYF. CDR3 nucleotide sequence: TGCAGTGCCACGACAGGGGGATCCGGGGAGACCCAGTACTTC.